The next 23 T cell receptor beta chains were all read from a single sample in a study of cytomegalovirus exposure and HLA in healthy donors. PCR was performed using 60 Vbeta and 13 Jbeta primers. Clones were sequenced by immunoSEQ multiplex PCR, and TCRdb holds only the in-frame ones, with some missing. Counted here are about 170,000 clones, approximately 71% occurring once; the ten biggest clones make up around 1.5%. Material: PBMCs. The receptor set was obtained from a girl under 18 in good health and CMV-seronegative.

This rearrangement joins TRBV4-1 to TRBJ2-7, with TRBD1 matching over 8 bases. The CDR3 consists of 17 residues. CDR1 is MGHRA, CDR2 YSYEKL, per germline. The V and J ends lost 1 base and 3 bases, in that order; junction bases with no gene match: 11. The CDR3, as DNA: TGCGCCAGCAGCCAAGTAGGACAGGGAATGAAGGACTACGAGCAGTACTTC. Protein: CASSQVGQGMKDYEQYF.

There are a few counts of this clone. The chain carries TRBV27 and TRBJ1-3; 10 bases are a match to TRBD1. The CDR3 consists of 14 residues. V shed 7 bases and J 4 bases; nucleotides not matched to a gene: 4. Germline assignment: CDR1 MNHEY and CDR2 SMNVEV (reference sequence). In nucleotides, the CDR3 is TGTGCCAGCAAGGGACAGGGGACAGGAAACACCATATATTTT. It translates to CASKGQGTGNTIYF.

The V gene is TRBV5-4, the J gene TRBJ2-3; TRBD2 aligns across 11 bases. After removal of 0 bases from V and 0 bases from J, the junction contained 3 bases not matched to a gene. The germline CDR1 and CDR2 sequences are SGHNT and YYREEE (reference sequence). The CDR3 covers 17 residues. The CDR3 bases are TGTGCCAGCAGCTTGGAACTAGCGGGGGCTAGCACAGATACGCAGTATTTT. Translated: CASSLELAGASTDTQYF. The complete variable domain, with remaining parts taken from reference TRBV5-4 and TRBJ2-3, reads ETGVTQSPTHLIKTRGQQVTLRCSSQSGHNTVSWYQQALGQGPQFIFQYYREEENGRGNFPPRFSGLQFPNYSSELNVNALELDDSALYLCASSLELAGASTDTQYFGPGTRLTVL.

The count of this clone is one. V usage is TRBV5-1 and J usage is TRBJ2-7; the D gene is possibly TRBD1 (6 bases). CDR3 length: 15 residues. Germline assignment: CDR1 SGHRS and CDR2 YFSETQ. V was clipped by 5 bases and J by 3 bases, with 18 bases between them. CDR3 sequence reads: CASSPGQRDNYEQYF. For the CDR3, the DNA is TGCGCCAGCAGTCCCGGACAGCGCGACAACTACGAGCAGTACTTC.

The chain employs TRBV2 and TRBJ2-7, with TRBD1 matching 7 bases. CDR1 is SNHLY and CDR2 is FYNNEI in the germline V gene. This CDR3 has 15 amino acids. Germline trimming cut 3 bases from V and 6 bases from J; bases unmatched to any gene: 11. CDR3 loop: CASSDRTGTTGEQYF. The CDR3 bases are TGTGCCAGCAGTGACAGGACAGGCACCACGGGCGAGCAGTACTTC.

The sample holds a few counts of this clone. This chain joins TRBV6-6 and TRBJ1-4, with TRBD1 identical over 7 bases. Germline V gene lookup returns CDR1 MNHNY and CDR2 SVGAGI (reference sequence). With 8 bases clipped from V and 8 bases from J, the junction kept 11 bases outside the gene matches. The CDR3 sequence is 14 residues long. CDR3 amino acids: CASALEGAREKLFF. The CDR3 nucleotides read TGTGCCAGCGCGTTAGAGGGGGCGCGAGAAAAACTGTTTTTT.

The V call is TRBV5-6, the J call TRBJ2-3, with D possibly being TRBD2 (6 bases). V was cut by 6 bases and J by 6 bases, with 17 bases left in between. Germline loops: CDR1 SGHDT, CDR2 YYEEEE. CDR3 length: 14 residues. CDR3 nucleotides: TGTGCCAGCATAAGTCGGGGGTACGGGGATACGCAGTATTTT. It translates to CASISRGYGDTQYF. Full variable domain (rest looked up from reference TRBV5-6 and TRBJ2-3): DAGVTQSPTHLIKTRGQQVTLRCSPKSGHDTVSWYQQALGQGPQFIFQYYEEEERQRGNFPDRFSGHQFPNYSSELNVNALLLGDSALYLCASISRGYGDTQYFGPGTRLTVL.

This chain uses TRBV7-9 with TRBJ2-7; the D gene is possibly TRBD2 (7 bases). The germline CDR1 and CDR2 sequences are SEHNR and FQNEAQ (reference sequence). V lost 3 bases, J lost 1 base, and 16 bases lay in between. This CDR3 spans 16 amino acids. CDR3 bases: TGTGCCAGCAGCTTGCGAGGGGGGGATCAGTCCTACGAGCAGTACTTC. Its protein is CASSLRGGDQSYEQYF. Full variable domain (outside the CDR3, taken from reference TRBV7-9 and TRBJ2-7): DTGVSQNPRHKITKRGQNVTFRCDPISEHNRLYWYRQTLGQGPEFLTYFQNEAQLEKSRLLSDRFSAERPKGSFSTLEIQRTEQGDSAMYLCASSLRGGDQSYEQYFGPGTRLTVT.

The chain has TRBV7-7 and TRBJ2-6; 10 bases are shared with TRBD1. CDR1 and CDR2 from the germline V gene are SSHAT and FNYEAQ (reference sequence). The CDR3 runs to 18 residues. Trimming removed 5 bases from V and 0 bases from J; junction bases left unmatched: 7. CDR3 sequence: CASSLRDRGFSGANVLTF. The DNA of the CDR3 is TGTGCCAGCAGCCTCCGGGACAGGGGTTTCTCTGGGGCCAACGTCCTGACTTTC.

The chain joins TRBV7-9 to TRBJ2-2, with TRBD1 matching 7 bases. CDR1 is SEHNR and CDR2 is FQNEAQ in the germline V gene (reference sequence). There are 16 residues in the CDR3. J was trimmed by 2 bases and V by 4 bases; bases with no gene match: 7. This CDR3 is CASSSQGLLNTGELFF. CDR3 DNA sequence: TGTGCCAGCAGCTCACAGGGGCTACTTAACACCGGGGAGCTGTTTTTT.

The chain has TRBV7-9 and TRBJ2-1; 9 bases align to TRBD1. V dropped 4 bases and J dropped 8; count of bases not matched to a gene: 9. Germline V CDR1 and CDR2: SEHNR, FQNEAQ (reference sequence). This CDR3 contains 15 residues. The CDR3 reads CASSSPGQGLHEQFF. The CDR3 DNA follows: TGTGCCAGCAGCTCACCGGGACAGGGTCTCCATGAGCAGTTCTTC.

The genes are TRBV5-1 and TRBJ1-4; D unclear. This CDR3 spans 17 amino acids. Per the germline V gene, CDR1 is SGHRS and CDR2 is YFSETQ. Trimming removed 4 bases from V and 4 bases from J, with 20 bases in between. DNA of the CDR3: TGCGCCAGCAGCCCAGGACTGAGAGGCAGCAGTAATGAAAAACTGTTTTTT. This translates into CASSPGLRGSSNEKLFF.

The gene calls are TRBV7-3 and TRBJ2-1; 8 nucleotides match TRBD2. CDR1 and CDR2 (germline): SGHTA, FQGTGA. The CDR3 is made up of 15 amino acids. The J segment lost 6 bases and the V segment lost 5 bases, leaving 9 bases of the junction unmatched. DNA of the CDR3: TGTGCCAGCAGCCTCGGGGGGGGATCCCCCAATGAGCAGTTCTTC. Residues: CASSLGGGSPNEQFF.

The CDR3 DNA sequence: TGTGCCTGGAGTGTCGGGGGGCCCTACCTTTATGGCTACACCTTC. Its translation is CAWSVGGPYLYGYTF. The V gene is TRBV30, the J gene TRBJ1-2; D is possibly TRBD1 (6 bases). This CDR3 is 15 amino acids long. CDR1 is GTSNPN, CDR2 SVGIG, per germline (reference sequence). The V end was cut by 0 bases, the J end by 5 bases, with 16 bases between.

This chain connects TRBV6-5 to TRBJ2-1, with D unresolved. The CDR3 contains 14 residues. Trimming cost V 6 bases and J 0 bases, with 9 bases left between them. Germline V gene lookup returns CDR1 MNHEY and CDR2 SVGAGI. The CDR3, as DNA: TGTGCCAGCAGCCCCATGCGCTCCTACAATGAGCAGTTCTTC. This encodes CASSPMRSYNEQFF.

The chain couples TRBV12-5 to TRBJ2-3; 7 nucleotides agree with TRBD1. With 6 bases clipped from V and 7 bases from J, the junction kept 16 bases outside the gene matches. Germline V CDR1 and CDR2: LGHNT, FRNRAP. CDR3 length: 16 residues. The CDR3 bases are TGTGCTAGTGGGGAGACAGGGACAGAGGTGCGAAATACGCAGTATTTT. Its protein product is CASGETGTEVRNTQYF.

This clone was detected only a few times. The V and J genes are TRBV28 and TRBJ2-7; D gene uncertain. The CDR3 spans 14 residues. CDR1 is MDHEN and CDR2 is SYDVKM in the germline V gene. Between the trimmed V and J ends, which lost 8 bases and 1 base, there was a span of 15 bases. Written as DNA, the CDR3 is TGTGCCAGCCGAGGCCAACCTGGGTCCTACGAGCAGTACTTC. Its protein is CASRGQPGSYEQYF. The whole variable domain, remainder taken from reference TRBV28 and TRBJ2-7, is DVKVTQSSRYLVKRTGEKVFLECVQDMDHENMFWYRQDPGLGLRLIYFSYDVKMKEKGDIPEGYSVSREKKERFSLILESASTNQTSMYLCASRGQPGSYEQYFGPGTRLTVT.

This rearrangement joins TRBV15 to TRBJ1-1; tentative D call: TRBD1 (6 bases). Germline CDR1 LNHNV, CDR2 YYDKDF (reference sequence). V lost 0 bases, J lost 3 bases, and 14 bases lay in between. The CDR3 is 16 amino acids. The chain's CDR3 is CATSRDAGRGDTEAFF. The CDR3 nucleotides read TGTGCCACCAGCAGAGACGCAGGGAGGGGGGACACTGAAGCTTTCTTT.

The CDR3 DNA reads TGTGCCAGCAGACAGGGTGCCACTGAAGCTTTCTTT. Its protein product is CASRQGATEAFF. This rearrangement joins TRBV27 to TRBJ1-1, with D possibly being TRBD1 (6 bases). CDR1 is MNHEY and CDR2 is SMNVEV in the germline V gene (reference sequence). The CDR3 is made up of 12 amino acids. V lost 6 bases to trimming and J lost 4 bases, with 9 bases between them.

This clone has more than one count but fewer than ten. The rearrangement uses TRBV9 and TRBJ2-3; D gene ambiguous. Trimming left V 2 bases short and J 5 bases short, with 9 bases between. CDR3 length equals 13 residues. CDR1 is SGDLS, CDR2 YYNGEE, per germline. The CDR3 DNA reads as TGTGCCAGCAGCGTCCAGGTCGGAGATACGCAGTATTTT. It specifies CASSVQVGDTQYF. The whole variable domain, remainder taken from reference TRBV9 and TRBJ2-3, is DSGVTQTPKHLITATGQRVTLRCSPRSGDLSVYWYQQSLDQGLQFLIQYYNGEERAKGNILERFSAQQFPDLHSELNLSSLELGDSALYFCASSVQVGDTQYFGPGTRLTVL.

V gene TRBV27 combines with J gene TRBJ2-1, with TRBD1 as a possible D gene (5 bases). The CDR3 totals 13 residues. The V end was cut by 3 bases, the J end by 7 bases, with 10 bases between. The germline V gene has CDR1 MNHEY and CDR2 SMNVEV (reference sequence). For the CDR3, the DNA is TGTGCCAGCAGTTTCAGGGCTGTAAATGAGCAGTTCTTC. This codes for CASSFRAVNEQFF.

The rearrangement uses TRBV15 and TRBJ1-2, with D maybe TRBD1 (5 bases). V was trimmed by 2 bases and J by 1 base, leaving 11 bases between them. Germline values: CDR1 LNHNV, CDR2 YYDKDF (reference sequence). CDR3 size: 15 residues. CDR3 sequence (DNA): TGTGCCACCAGCAGAACGAAGACAGATAACTATGGCTACACCTTC. Its translation is CATSRTKTDNYGYTF.

The chain recombines TRBV7-2 with TRBJ2-3, with D tentatively TRBD1 (5 bases). With 1 base removed from V and 3 bases from J, the gap between germline ends came to 11 bases. Germline V gives CDR1 SGHTA, CDR2 FQGNSA. This CDR3 has 15 residues. CDR3 nucleotide sequence: TGTGCCAGCAGCTTAGAGGGGAAGGGTACAGATACGCAGTATTTT. It is translated as CASSLEGKGTDTQYF.